This TCR beta chain was profiled in a study of CD8 T cells in Susac syndrome. CDR3 length: 14 residues. The germline V gene encodes CDR1 MNHEY and CDR2 SVGAGI. V dropped 0 bases and J dropped 2 bases, with 8 bases sitting between them. RNA in amounts of roughly 0.45 to 1 ug was reverse transcribed with random hexamers. Via MiXCR, TCRdb re-called the immunoSEQ multiplex PCR reads, giving one row per CDR3 protein. Among roughly 44,000 distinct CDR3 sequences listed, 93% were seen once. The sequenced sample consisted of CD8+ T cells from PBMCs. The source is a human donor in good health. V is TRBV6-5 and J is TRBJ2-7; D unresolved. CDR3 amino acids: CASSYSSSPYEQYF. The CDR3 bases are TGTGCCAGCAGTTACTCGTCGAGCCCCTACGAGCAGTACTTC.